The 26 T cell receptor beta chains below all came from one sample that was sequenced in a study of blood T cells in healthy people across ages. Primers used in a second PCR of about 7 to 11 cycles were a sample-barcoded 5' primer and a J-beta primer mix. TCRdb reanalysed the 5' RACE reads using MiXCR and keeps one entry per CDR3 protein. Among about 1,800,000 distinct CDR3 sequences, roughly 27% were seen once, and the ten largest hold less than 9.5%. The sequenced sample was blood. The receptors shown here come from a woman aged 25-40 years in good health.

The chain has TRBV20-1 and TRBJ2-1, with D possibly matching TRBD1 (6 bases). Trimming removed 1 base at V and 3 bases at J, with 10 bases between. Germline-derived CDR1 and CDR2 are DFQATT and SNEGSKA (reference sequence). The CDR3 is made up of 14 amino acids. DNA of the CDR3: TGCAGTGCTAGAGGGACAGACATCTACAATGAGCAGTTCTTC. It codes for CSARGTDIYNEQFF.

The chain has TRBV10-3 and TRBJ2-3; D uncertain. V lost 4 bases, J lost 8 bases, and 7 bases lay in between. CDR1 and CDR2 from the germline V gene are ENHRY and SYGVKD. This CDR3 is 11 amino acids long. As DNA, the CDR3 is TGTGCCATCAGTGGGGCAGGTACGCAGTATTTT. Its protein product is CAISGAGTQYF.

The gene calls are TRBV7-8 and TRBJ2-2, with 7 bases identical to TRBD2. The CDR3 covers 16 residues. V was clipped by 2 bases and J by 2 bases; unmatched bases: 5. The V gene's germline CDR1 is SGHVS and CDR2 FQNEAQ. CDR3 DNA: TGTGCCAGCAGCTTACGGGCTAGCGGAAACACCGGGGAGCTGTTTTTT. This codes for CASSLRASGNTGELFF. Full variable domain (outside the CDR3, taken from reference TRBV7-8 and TRBJ2-2): GAGVSQSPRYKVAKRGQDVALRCDPISGHVSLFWYQQALGQGPEFLTYFQNEAQLDKSGLPSDRFFAERPEGSVSTLKIQRTQQEDSAVYLCASSLRASGNTGELFFGEGSRLTVL.

This clonotype was seen repeatedly, ten times or more. This chain links TRBV7-9 with TRBJ2-1; D ambiguous. Germline V lookup: CDR1 SEHNR, CDR2 FQNEAQ (reference sequence). V lost 1 base and J 9 bases, leaving 10 bases between the germline ends. The CDR3 runs to 13 residues. DNA of the CDR3: TGTGCCAGCAGCTTAGTCGAGGTCGGTGAGCAGTTCTTC. Protein: CASSLVEVGEQFF.

Points on this clonotype: Possible read error: a much larger clone is one base away. The V and J genes are TRBV7-2 and TRBJ2-5, with 7 positions matching TRBD1. V trimming: 4 bases; J trimming: 4 bases; junction bases outside the gene matches: 9. Germline V gene data show CDR1 as SGHTA and CDR2 as FQGNSA. The CDR3 extends over 15 amino acids. CDR3 nucleotide sequence: TGTGCCAGCAGCTCTCCGGACAGGAGCCGAGAGACCCAGTACTTC. This encodes CASSSPDRSRETQYF.

This chain links TRBV7-9 with TRBJ2-3, with D possibly matching TRBD2 (7 bases). CDR1 and CDR2 from the germline V gene are SEHNR and FQNEAQ (reference sequence). V lost 2 bases and J lost 4, with 13 bases in between. The CDR3 covers 15 residues. The CDR3 spells CASSLLEGGADTQYF. DNA for the CDR3: TGTGCCAGCAGCTTACTTGAAGGGGGGGCAGATACGCAGTATTTT.

In this sample, this clonotype turned up a few times. The J gene is TRBJ2-5, the V gene TRBV4-2; 9 bases are a match to TRBD2. There are 19 residues in the CDR3. V trimming: 0 bases; J trimming: 0 bases; junction bases outside the gene matches: 11. In germline, CDR1 is LGHNA, CDR2 YNFKEQ. As DNA, the CDR3 is TGTGCCAGCAGCCAAGATCTTGGGCTAGCGGGGAGCTACCAAGAGACCCAGTACTTC. This codes for CASSQDLGLAGSYQETQYF.

The CDR3 protein is CASSQAAFPGGTEAFF. Written as DNA, the CDR3 is TGCGCCAGCAGCCAAGCGGCTTTTCCGGGAGGCACTGAAGCTTTCTTT. The chain recombines TRBV4-1 with TRBJ1-1; no definite D call. V lost 1 base and J lost 4, with 16 bases in between. CDR1 is MGHRA, CDR2 YSYEKL, per germline. The CDR3 has 16 residues.

This chain links TRBV7-2 with TRBJ2-5; D is unclear. Trimming shortened V by 8 bases and J by 11 bases, and 21 bases separated the two germline ends. This CDR3 spans 13 amino acids. The germline V gene encodes CDR1 SGHTA and CDR2 FQGNSA. The CDR3 loop is CASFDSPRGEQYF. The CDR3 DNA follows: TGTGCCAGCTTCGACTCCCCCAGAGGTGAGCAGTACTTC. Full variable domain (outside the CDR3, taken from reference TRBV7-2 and TRBJ2-5): GAGVSQSPSNKVTEKGKDVELRCDPISGHTALYWYRQSLGQGLEFLIYFQGNSAPDKSGLPSDRFSAERTGGSVSTLTIQRTQQEDSAVYLCASFDSPRGEQYFGPGTRLLVL.

The gene calls are TRBV18 and TRBJ2-5; TRBD1 aligns across 7 bases. The last part of the DNA fits TRBJ2-7 better; the J call may be wrong. Germline V gives CDR1 KGHSH, CDR2 LQKENI. The CDR3 loop spans 15 amino acids. The CDR3 nucleotides are TGTGCCAGCTCACCCCGACAGGGAGTCCTCTACGAGCAGTACTTC. Translated: CASSPRQGVLYEQYF.

The V and J genes are TRBV28 and TRBJ1-6; possibly TRBD1 for D (5 bases). The germline gives CDR1 MDHEN, CDR2 SYDVKM. The V end lost 5 bases, the J end lost 0 bases, and 11 bases lay between the germline ends. This CDR3 spans 16 amino acids. Written as DNA, the CDR3 is TGTGCCAGCAGTGGCCTGGGGGGCTCCTATAATTCACCCCTCCACTTT. Translating it yields CASSGLGGSYNSPLHF.

J is TRBJ1-5 and V is TRBV5-6; a possible D gene is TRBD1 (5 bases). The V and J ends lost 0 bases and 5 bases respectively, with 15 bases between them. Per the germline V gene, CDR1 is SGHDT and CDR2 is YYEEEE. CDR3 length: 16 amino acids. The CDR3 region is CASSLAGDSVYQPQHF. In DNA form, the CDR3 reads TGTGCCAGCAGCTTGGCCGGGGACTCCGTCTATCAGCCCCAGCATTTT.

This clonotype was counted between two and nine times. The J gene is TRBJ2-7, the V gene TRBV5-5; 12 nucleotides line up with TRBD1. The CDR3 has 17 residues. Germline lookup yields CDR1 SGHKS and CDR2 YYEKEE (reference sequence). J gave up 2 bases and V 4 bases, and 10 bases lay outside the gene matches. CDR3 amino acids: CASSPGTGGMAPYEQYF. For the CDR3, the DNA is TGTGCCAGCAGCCCCGGGACAGGGGGCATGGCTCCCTACGAGCAGTACTTC.

For the CDR3, the DNA is TGCAGTGCATTTTGGGCCGTCCTCAATGAGCAGTTCTTC. Its protein is CSAFWAVLNEQFF. The chain employs TRBV20-1 and TRBJ2-1; D not resolved. Per the germline V gene, CDR1 is DFQATT and CDR2 is SNEGSKA (reference sequence). There are 13 residues in the CDR3. Trimming took 6 bases from V and 6 from J, leaving 15 bases between them.

Concerning this clonotype: A much larger clonotype is one base distant, so this may be a read error. The chain has TRBV4-3 and TRBJ2-5; D perhaps matches TRBD1 (5 bases). Germline CDR1 and CDR2: LGHNA and YSLEER. V was clipped by 4 bases and J by 13 bases, with 25 bases between them. The CDR3 is 15 amino acids. The CDR3 loop reads CASSPGKGPGYERYF. As DNA, the CDR3 is TGCGCCAGCAGCCCCGGAAAGGGGCCAGGCTACGAGCGGTACTTC.

This clonotype was seen many times. The chain couples TRBV6-6 to TRBJ1-2, with 8 bases lining up with TRBD1. The germline V gene encodes CDR1 MNHNY and CDR2 SVGAGI (reference sequence). V shed 4 bases, J shed 2 bases, and the junction held 6 bases outside the gene matches. This CDR3 is 15 amino acids long. The CDR3 coding sequence is TGTGCCAGCAGTTTCCTCCAGGGGGCCAACTATGGCTACACCTTC. This encodes CASSFLQGANYGYTF.

In the case of this clonotype: Mismatch with germline at one junction end may stem from a read error. The chain uses TRBV5-4 and TRBJ2-6; D uncertain. This CDR3 is 13 amino acids long. Germline lookup yields CDR1 SGHNT and CDR2 YYREEE (reference sequence). DNA of the CDR3: TGTGCCGGCAGCTTCACAGGGGCCAACGTCCTGACTTTC. Translation gives CAGSFTGANVLTF.

This CDR3 reads CASSLGDGNEGYTF. In DNA form, the CDR3 reads TGCGCCAGCAGCTTGGGCGACGGCAACGAGGGCTACACCTTC. The rearrangement uses TRBV5-1 and TRBJ1-2; D gene ambiguous. In germline, CDR1 is SGHRS, CDR2 YFSETQ. The CDR3 is 14 amino acids. Trimming removed 0 bases at V and 8 bases at J, with 14 bases between. Combining the CDR3 with reference TRBV5-1 and TRBJ1-2 gives the whole variable domain KAGVTQTPRYLIKTRGQQVTLSCSPISGHRSVSWYQQTPGQGLQFLFEYFSETQRNKGNFPGRFSGRQFSNSRSEMNVSTLELGDSALYLCASSLGDGNEGYTFGSGTRLTVV.

The chain uses TRBV5-1 and TRBJ2-5; D is perhaps TRBD2 (6 bases). Germline CDR1 reads SGHRS; CDR2 reads YFSETQ. The ends were cut back, 0 bases at V and 3 bases at J, with 18 bases in the middle. The CDR3 spans 17 residues. In DNA form, the CDR3 reads TGCGCCAGCAGCTTGGCACCCGGGAGTCTGGGGGAAGAGACCCAGTACTTC. This sequence encodes CASSLAPGSLGEETQYF.

This chain joins TRBV5-5 and TRBJ1-5; D not certain. The CDR3 extends over 14 amino acids. Trimming removed 3 bases at V and 6 bases at J, with 13 bases between. The V gene's germline CDR1 is SGHKS and CDR2 YYEKEE (reference sequence). CDR3 protein: CASSWAPRGQPQHF. The CDR3 DNA follows: TGTGCCAGCAGCTGGGCTCCCCGGGGTCAGCCCCAGCATTTT. The full variable domain, with the rest looked up from reference TRBV5-5 and TRBJ1-5, is DAGVTQSPTHLIKTRGQQVTLRCSPISGHKSVSWYQQVLGQGPQFIFQYYEKEERGRGNFPDRFSARQFPNYSSELNVNALLLGDSALYLCASSWAPRGQPQHFGDGTRLSIL.

This clonotype has just a few counts. The chain carries TRBV3-1 and TRBJ1-2, with D maybe TRBD1 (5 bases). This CDR3 spans 16 amino acids. Germline V gene sequence: CDR1 LGHDT, CDR2 YNNKEL (reference sequence). Trimming took off 0 bases at V and 7 bases at J, with 18 bases between the two ends. The CDR3 nucleotides read TGTGCCAGCAGCCAAGATTCGACGGGGGTCCGGGGTGGCTACACCTTC. It specifies CASSQDSTGVRGGYTF.

This clonotype was recorded many times. V usage is TRBV20-1 and J usage is TRBJ2-7, with 9 bases aligning to TRBD2. This CDR3 spans 17 amino acids. The V gene end was trimmed by 1 base and the J gene end by 6 bases; junction bases not matched to a gene: 16. Germline CDR1 reads DFQATT; CDR2 reads SNEGSKA (reference sequence). DNA for the CDR3: TGCAGTGCTAGAGTGGGCGGCGGGGGACTAGCCACGGGCGAGCAGTACTTC. As protein: CSARVGGGGLATGEQYF.

This clonotype was found many times. The rearrangement links TRBV10-3 to TRBJ2-7; D is unresolved. Germline V CDR1 and CDR2: ENHRY, SYGVKD. Trimming cost V 8 bases and J 2 bases, with 13 bases left between them. This CDR3 has 13 residues. The CDR3 DNA follows: TGTGCCATCCTGGGCACCGTAACCTACGAGCAGTACTTC. This sequence encodes CAILGTVTYEQYF.

This chain joins TRBV15 and TRBJ2-1; D ambiguous. This CDR3 is built from 15 residues. CDR1 LNHNV and CDR2 YYDKDF come from the germline V gene (reference sequence). The V gene lost 4 bases and the J gene lost 8 bases, with 18 bases spanning the gap. The CDR3 DNA reads as TGTGCCACCAGCACCCTGGGGTCCCCCCAATATGAGCAGTTCTTC. Translated: CATSTLGSPQYEQFF.

This clonotype was seen only a few times. The chain is built from TRBV4-3 and TRBJ2-1; D is ambiguous. Trimming left V 4 bases short and J 8 bases short, with 21 bases between. There are 16 residues in the CDR3. CDR1 and CDR2 (germline): LGHNA, YSLEER. The CDR3 region has the DNA TGCGCCAGCAGCCCCCGGGCGAGCTCCTCCTCCGATGAGCAGTTCTTC. Amino acid sequence: CASSPRASSSSDEQFF.

In this sample, this clonotype turned up a few times. The chain carries TRBV7-2 and TRBJ2-5, with D hard to call. The CDR3 is made up of 12 amino acids. Germline-derived CDR1 and CDR2 are SGHTA and FQGNSA. Between the trimmed V and J ends, which lost 4 bases and 4 bases, there was a span of 7 bases. CDR3 sequence: CASSSYPETQYF. In DNA form, the CDR3 reads TGTGCCAGCAGCTCATACCCAGAGACCCAGTACTTC. Supplemented by reference TRBV7-2 and TRBJ2-5, the full variable domain reads GAGVSQSPSNKVTEKGKDVELRCDPISGHTALYWYRQSLGQGLEFLIYFQGNSAPDKSGLPSDRFSAERTGGSVSTLTIQRTQQEDSAVYLCASSSYPETQYFGPGTRLLVL.